The rows below give T cell receptor beta chains drawn from one sample of a study of blood T cell repertoires in COVID-19. The method was immunoSEQ multiplex PCR; TCRdb's version includes in-frame clones alone and lacks a portion of them. The sample records roughly 43,000 clones, 86% being singletons. The specimen sequenced was peripheral blood. These receptors were taken from a man in his 60s with active COVID-19. CDR3s include the opening cysteine and the closing phenylalanine or tryptophan. Fields, in order: J gene, D gene, clone size, V gene, CDR3 DNA, CDR3 protein. D genes are given only for firm matches. Clone sizes are given selectively: once, few, many, or a class where the clone is expanded.

>TRBJ2-7|.|once|TRBV20-1
TGCAGTGCCGCGCCCGGAGGCGAGCAGTACTTC
CSAAPGGEQYF
>TRBJ2-1|TRBD2|.|TRBV4-3
TGCGCCAGCAGCCAAGAATTAGCGGGAGGATCCTACAATGAGCAGTTCTTC
CASSQELAGGSYNEQFF
>TRBJ2-3|.|.|TRBV5-6
TGTGCCAGCAGCTTGGATTTCGCCGGTGCAACCGATACGCAGTATTTT
CASSLDFAGATDTQYF
>TRBJ2-1|TRBD1|.|TRBV3-1/TRBV3-2
TGTGCCAGCAGGGGGACAGGGGGCCGGAATGAGCAGTTCTTC
CASRGTGGRNEQFF
>TRBJ1-2|.|.|TRBV24-1
TGTGCCACCAGTGACGCCGGAGCCCGTGGCTACACCTTC
CATSDAGARGYTF
>TRBJ2-1|.|.|TRBV2
TGTGCCAGCAGTGTCGCTGAGATAAGCTCCTACAATGAGCAGTTCTTC
CASSVAEISSYNEQFF
>TRBJ2-7|TRBD1|.|TRBV7-7
TGTGCCAGCAGCTTACAGGGGGCGTCGGAGCAGTACTTC
CASSLQGASEQYF
>TRBJ2-7|TRBD2|.|TRBV10-1
TGCGCCAGCATGACTAGCGGGCCCTACGAGCAGTACTTC
CASMTSGPYEQYF
>TRBJ1-2|.|.|TRBV15
TGTGCCACCAGCAGTGCGACAGTTCCTGGCTACACCTTC
CATSSATVPGYTF
>TRBJ2-1|TRBD2|.|TRBV19
TGTGCCAGTAGTAGACTAGCGGGAGGCCCCCTACCCGATGAGCAGTTCTTC
CASSRLAGGPLPDEQFF
>TRBJ2-7|TRBD2|.|TRBV7-2
TGTGCCAGCAGCACCACTAGCGGATCAACCTACGAGCAGTACTTC
CASSTTSGSTYEQYF
>TRBJ2-5|TRBD2|.|TRBV5-4
TGTGCCAGCAGCTCCCCGGCGGGAGCACAAGAGACCCAGTACTTC
CASSSPAGAQETQYF
>TRBJ2-2|TRBD2|.|TRBV18
TGTGCCAGCTCCCCCCCCCTAGCGGCGAACACCGGGGAGCTGTTTTTT
CASSPPLAANTGELFF
>TRBJ2-2|.|.|TRBV11-2
TGTGCCAGCAGCCCATCCGCCAATCGGGTCACCGGGGAGCTGTTTTTT
CASSPSANRVTGELFF
>TRBJ1-3|.|.|TRBV14
TGTGCCAGCAGCCAAGGCAGCGGCGGAAACACCATATATTTT
CASSQGSGGNTIYF
>TRBJ1-2|TRBD1|.|TRBV6-5
TGTGCCAGCAGGTCCTGGACAGGGAAGGACTATGGCTACACCTTC
CASRSWTGKDYGYTF
>TRBJ1-3|.|.|TRBV2
TGTGCCAGCAGTGGCGGGGTTGGCACCATATATTTT
CASSGGVGTIYF
>TRBJ2-5|.|.|TRBV3-1/TRBV3-2
TGTGCCAGCAGCCCTTGGACTCACCCCGCTGAAGAGACCCAGTACTTC
CASSPWTHPAEETQYF
>TRBJ1-5|.|.|TRBV6-1
TGTGCCAGCAGTGAAGTTTGGCAGGGGCGACAGCCCCAGCATTTT
CASSEVWQGRQPQHF
>TRBJ1-4|.|.|TRBV9
TGTGCCAGCAGCGTAGGGCAGGCAAATGAAAAACTGTTTTTT
CASSVGQANEKLFF
>TRBJ2-2|.|.|TRBV24-1
TGTGCCACCAGCCCCTCGGGCAGGGGAAACACCGGGGAGCTGTTTTTT
CATSPSGRGNTGELFF
>TRBJ1-2|.|.|TRBV29-1
TGCAGCGTTGAAGCCCGGGAATACACCTTC
CSVEAREYTF
>TRBJ2-7|.|.|TRBV28
TGTGCCAGCAGTTTCGACAGGAGCTCCTACGAGCAGTACTTC
CASSFDRSSYEQYF
>TRBJ1-2|.|few|TRBV4-2
TGTGCCAGCAGCACCGACACATCTAACTATGGCTACACCTTC
CASSTDTSNYGYTF
>TRBJ2-1|TRBD2|.|TRBV6-6
TGTGCCAGCAGTTACCGGGGGGGCCTAAACAATGAGCAGTTCTTC
CASSYRGGLNNEQFF
>TRBJ1-1|.|.|TRBV5-1
TGCGCCAGCAGCGTAGGACAGTTCACTGAAGCTTTCTTT
CASSVGQFTEAFF
>TRBJ2-7|TRBD2|.|TRBV19
TGTGCCAGTCAAAGGGGCGGGGGTGTAAACGAGCAGTACTTC
CASQRGGGVNEQYF
>TRBJ2-7|.|.|TRBV7-6
TGTGCCAGCAGCCCCCTGGAAATAGCTTGCTACGAGCAGTACTTC
CASSPLEIACYEQYF